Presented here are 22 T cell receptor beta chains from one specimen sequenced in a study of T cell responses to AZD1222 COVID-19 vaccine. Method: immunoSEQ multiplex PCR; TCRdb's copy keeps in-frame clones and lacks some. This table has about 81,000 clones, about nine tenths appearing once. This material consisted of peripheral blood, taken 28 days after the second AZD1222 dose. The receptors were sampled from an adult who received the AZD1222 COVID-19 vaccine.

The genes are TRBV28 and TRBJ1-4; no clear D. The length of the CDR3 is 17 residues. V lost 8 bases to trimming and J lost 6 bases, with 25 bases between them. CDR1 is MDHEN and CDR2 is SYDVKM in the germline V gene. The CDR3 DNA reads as TGTGCCAGCGGTCAGTCATCAAAGGCAATACTATATGAAAAACTGTTTTTT. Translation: CASGQSSKAILYEKLFF.

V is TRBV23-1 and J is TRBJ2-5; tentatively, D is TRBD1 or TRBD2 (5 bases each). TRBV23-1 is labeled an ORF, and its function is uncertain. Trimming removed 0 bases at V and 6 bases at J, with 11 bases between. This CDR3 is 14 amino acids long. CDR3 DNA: TGCGCCAGCAGTCAATCGGAGAGGGGACAGACCCAGTACTTC. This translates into CASSQSERGQTQYF.

CDR3 sequence: CASSPFLRQGGEKLFF. CDR3 nucleotide sequence: TGTGCCAGTAGTCCCTTTTTAAGACAGGGTGGAGAAAAACTGTTTTTT. The chain links TRBV19 to TRBJ1-4; 7 bases map to TRBD1. From germline, CDR1 is LNHDA and CDR2 SQIVND (reference sequence). With 5 bases clipped from V and 8 bases from J, the junction kept 14 bases outside the gene matches. There are 16 residues in the CDR3.

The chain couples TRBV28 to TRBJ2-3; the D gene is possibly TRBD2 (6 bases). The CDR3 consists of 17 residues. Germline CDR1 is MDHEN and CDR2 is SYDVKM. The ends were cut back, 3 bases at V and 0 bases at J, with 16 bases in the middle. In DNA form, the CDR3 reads TGTGCCAGCAGTTTTATGGGTGCTAGCGCAAGCACAGATACGCAGTATTTT. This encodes CASSFMGASASTDTQYF.

The CDR3 DNA reads as TGTGCCAGCAGCTCCTCAAACTACGAGCAGTACTTC. Translation: CASSSSNYEQYF. The V call is TRBV7-9, the J call TRBJ2-7, with D hard to call. Germline CDR1 and CDR2: SEHNR and FQNEAQ (reference sequence). With 4 bases removed from V and 3 bases from J, the gap between germline ends came to 7 bases. This CDR3 is 12 amino acids long.

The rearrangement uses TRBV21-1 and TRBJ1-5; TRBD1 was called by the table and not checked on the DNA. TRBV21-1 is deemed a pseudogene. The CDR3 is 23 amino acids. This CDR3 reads CASSPKAGGQGIRRLYSNQPQHF. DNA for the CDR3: TGTGCCAGCAGCCCCAAGGCCGGGGGACAGGGGATAAGGAGACTATATAGCAATCAGCCCCAGCATTTT.

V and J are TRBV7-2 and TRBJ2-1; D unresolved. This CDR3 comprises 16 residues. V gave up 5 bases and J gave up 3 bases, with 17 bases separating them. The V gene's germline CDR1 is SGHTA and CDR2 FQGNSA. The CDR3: CASSPAIGLGYNEQFF. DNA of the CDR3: TGTGCCAGCAGCCCGGCTATCGGTCTCGGCTACAATGAGCAGTTCTTC.

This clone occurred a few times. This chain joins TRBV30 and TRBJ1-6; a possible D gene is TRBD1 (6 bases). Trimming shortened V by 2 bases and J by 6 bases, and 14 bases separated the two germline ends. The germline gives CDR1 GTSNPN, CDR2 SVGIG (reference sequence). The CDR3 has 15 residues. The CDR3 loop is CAWSPQGRLNSPLHF. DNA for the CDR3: TGTGCCTGGAGTCCACAGGGACGCCTTAATTCACCCCTCCACTTT.

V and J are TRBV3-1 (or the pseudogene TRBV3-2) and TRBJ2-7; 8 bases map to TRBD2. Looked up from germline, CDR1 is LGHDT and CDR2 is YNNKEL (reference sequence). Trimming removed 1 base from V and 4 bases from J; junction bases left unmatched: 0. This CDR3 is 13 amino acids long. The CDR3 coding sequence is TGTGCCAGCAGCCAAGGCGGGGGGTACGAGCAGTACTTC. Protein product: CASSQGGGYEQYF.

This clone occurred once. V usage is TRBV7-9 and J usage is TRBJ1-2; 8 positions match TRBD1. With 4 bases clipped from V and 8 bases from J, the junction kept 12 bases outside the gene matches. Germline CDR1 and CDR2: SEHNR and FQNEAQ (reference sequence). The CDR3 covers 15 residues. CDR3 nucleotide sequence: TGTGCCAGCAGCTCATGGACAGGGAAGGTTTTGGGCTACACCTTC. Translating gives CASSSWTGKVLGYTF.

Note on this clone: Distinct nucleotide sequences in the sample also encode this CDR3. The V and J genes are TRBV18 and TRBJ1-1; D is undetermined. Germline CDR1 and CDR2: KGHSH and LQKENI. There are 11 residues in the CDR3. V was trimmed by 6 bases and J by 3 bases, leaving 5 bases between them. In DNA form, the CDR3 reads TGTGCCAGCTCCCCAGACACTGAAGCTTTCTTT. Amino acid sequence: CASSPDTEAFF. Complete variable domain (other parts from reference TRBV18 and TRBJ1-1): NAGVMQNPRHLVRRRGQEARLRCSPMKGHSHVYWYRQLPEEGLKFMVYLQKENIIDESGMPKERFSAEFPKEGPSILRIQQVVRGDSAAYFCASSPDTEAFFGQGTRLTVV.

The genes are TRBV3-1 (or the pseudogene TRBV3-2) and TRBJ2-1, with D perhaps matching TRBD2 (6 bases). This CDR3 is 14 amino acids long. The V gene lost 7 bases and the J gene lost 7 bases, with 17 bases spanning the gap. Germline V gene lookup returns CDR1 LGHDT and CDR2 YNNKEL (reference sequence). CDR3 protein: CASTTAGSQNEQFF. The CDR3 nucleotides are TGTGCCAGCACCACCGCGGGGTCACAAAATGAGCAGTTCTTC.

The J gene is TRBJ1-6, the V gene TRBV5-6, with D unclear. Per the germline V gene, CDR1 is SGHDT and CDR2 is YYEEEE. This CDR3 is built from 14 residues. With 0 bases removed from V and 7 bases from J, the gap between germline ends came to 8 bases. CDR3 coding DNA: TGTGCCAGCAGCTTGGTACACGACAATTCACCCCTCCACTTT. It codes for CASSLVHDNSPLHF.

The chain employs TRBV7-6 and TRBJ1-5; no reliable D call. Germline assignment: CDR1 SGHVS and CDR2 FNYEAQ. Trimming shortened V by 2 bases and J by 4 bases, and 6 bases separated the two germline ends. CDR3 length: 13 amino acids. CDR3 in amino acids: CASSLSWNQPQHF. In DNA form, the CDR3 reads TGTGCCAGCAGCTTATCGTGGAATCAGCCCCAGCATTTT.

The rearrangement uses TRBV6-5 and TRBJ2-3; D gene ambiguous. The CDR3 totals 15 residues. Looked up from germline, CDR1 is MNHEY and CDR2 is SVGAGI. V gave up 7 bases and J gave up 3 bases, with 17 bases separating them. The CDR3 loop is CASTRTGSRTDTQYF. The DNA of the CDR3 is TGTGCCAGCACCCGTACTGGGTCTAGGACAGATACGCAGTATTTT.

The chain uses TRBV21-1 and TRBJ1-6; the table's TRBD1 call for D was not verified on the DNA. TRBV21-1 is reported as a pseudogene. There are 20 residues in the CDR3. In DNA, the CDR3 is TGTGCCAGCAGCTGGGGGGGACAGGGGCCAATAAGCTCCTATAATTCACCCCTCCACTTT. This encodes CASSWGGQGPISSYNSPLHF.

CDR3 sequence (DNA): TGCGCCAGCAGCTTGACGGAAGCTAGCTCCTACAATGAGCAGTTCTTC. Protein product: CASSLTEASSYNEQFF. The chain joins TRBV5-1 to TRBJ2-1; D remains unclear. V was pared by 1 base and J by 0 bases, with 11 bases between. CDR1 is SGHRS, CDR2 YFSETQ, per germline. The CDR3 length is 16 residues.

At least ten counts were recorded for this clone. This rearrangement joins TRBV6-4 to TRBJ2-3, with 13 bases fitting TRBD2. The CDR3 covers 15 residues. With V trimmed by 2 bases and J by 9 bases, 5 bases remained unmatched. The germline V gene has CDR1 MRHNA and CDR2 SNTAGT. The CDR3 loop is CASSDGTSGVETQYF. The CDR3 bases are TGTGCCAGCAGTGACGGGACTAGCGGGGTGGAGACGCAGTATTTT.

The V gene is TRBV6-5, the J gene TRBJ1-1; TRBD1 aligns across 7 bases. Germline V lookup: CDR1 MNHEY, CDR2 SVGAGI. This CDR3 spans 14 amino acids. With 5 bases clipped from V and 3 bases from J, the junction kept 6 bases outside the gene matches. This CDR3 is CASSIDRADTEAFF. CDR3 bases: TGTGCCAGCAGTATCGACAGGGCGGACACTGAAGCTTTCTTT.

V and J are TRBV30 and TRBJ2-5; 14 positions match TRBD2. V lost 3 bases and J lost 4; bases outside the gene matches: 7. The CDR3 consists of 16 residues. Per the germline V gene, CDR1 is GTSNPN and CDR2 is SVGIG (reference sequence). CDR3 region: CAWRRTSGGIGETQYF. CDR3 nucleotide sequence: TGTGCCTGGAGGAGGACTAGCGGGGGGATTGGAGAGACCCAGTACTTC.

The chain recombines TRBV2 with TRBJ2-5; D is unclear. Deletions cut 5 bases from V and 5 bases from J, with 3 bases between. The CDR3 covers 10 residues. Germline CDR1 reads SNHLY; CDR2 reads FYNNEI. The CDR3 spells CASSTETQYF. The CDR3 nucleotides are TGTGCCAGCAGTACCGAGACCCAGTACTTC.

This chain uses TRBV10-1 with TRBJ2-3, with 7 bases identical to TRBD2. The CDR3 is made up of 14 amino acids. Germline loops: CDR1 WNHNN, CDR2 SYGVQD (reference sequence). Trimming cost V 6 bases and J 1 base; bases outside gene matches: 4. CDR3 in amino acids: CASSYAGGTDTQYF. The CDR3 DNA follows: TGCGCCAGCAGCTACGCGGGGGGCACAGATACGCAGTATTTT.